This T cell receptor (beta chain) was identified in a study of vaccination effects on CD4 cells after COVID-19. As for the study in general: All participants had two doses of either the BNT162b2 or mRNA-1273 vaccine.

The germline V gene has CDR1 LGHDT and CDR2 YNNKEL (reference sequence). V lost 3 bases and J lost 6, with 9 bases in between. The CDR3 is 14 amino acids. Some clones are missing from TCRdb's copy, which holds only in-frame ones; the method was immunoSEQ multiplex PCR. The sample comprises about 14,000 clones, over 65% of which are singletons, and less than 30% rests with the top ten. Pools of viral peptides were used by the ViraFEST assay to expand antigen-specific CD4+ T cells ahead of sequencing. Isolating CD4+ T cells followed approximately nine days of culture. In its sample, this clone ranks as medium-sized. What it binds is not known.

The receptor was derived from a human donor who received a COVID-19 vaccine. The specimen was CD4+ T cells from PBMCs cultured with HCoV-229E spike peptides, collected before COVID-19 vaccination. This chain uses TRBV3-1 (or the pseudogene TRBV3-2) with TRBJ1-6; maybe TRBD1 (5 bases). This CDR3 reads CASSHGTANSPLHF. CDR3 sequence (DNA): TGTGCCAGCAGCCATGGGACCGCTAATTCACCCCTCCACTTT.